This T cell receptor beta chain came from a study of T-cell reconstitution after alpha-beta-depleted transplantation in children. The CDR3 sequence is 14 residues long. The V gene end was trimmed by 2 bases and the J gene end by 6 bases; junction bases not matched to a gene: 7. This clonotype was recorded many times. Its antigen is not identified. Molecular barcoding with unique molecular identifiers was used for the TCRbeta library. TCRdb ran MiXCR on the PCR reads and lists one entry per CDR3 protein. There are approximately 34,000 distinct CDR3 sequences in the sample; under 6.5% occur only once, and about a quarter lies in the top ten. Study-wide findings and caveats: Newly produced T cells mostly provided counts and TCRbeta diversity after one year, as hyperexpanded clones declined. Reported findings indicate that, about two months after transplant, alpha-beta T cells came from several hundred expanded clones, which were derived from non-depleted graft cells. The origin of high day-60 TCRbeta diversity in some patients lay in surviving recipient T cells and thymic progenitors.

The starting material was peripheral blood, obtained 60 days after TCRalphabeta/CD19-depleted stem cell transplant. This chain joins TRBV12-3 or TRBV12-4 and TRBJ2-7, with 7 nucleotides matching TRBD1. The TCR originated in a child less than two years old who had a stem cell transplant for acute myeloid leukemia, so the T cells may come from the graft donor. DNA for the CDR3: TGTGCCAGCAGTTTAAACAAAGGGGGCTTCGAGCAGTACTTC. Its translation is CASSLNKGGFEQYF.